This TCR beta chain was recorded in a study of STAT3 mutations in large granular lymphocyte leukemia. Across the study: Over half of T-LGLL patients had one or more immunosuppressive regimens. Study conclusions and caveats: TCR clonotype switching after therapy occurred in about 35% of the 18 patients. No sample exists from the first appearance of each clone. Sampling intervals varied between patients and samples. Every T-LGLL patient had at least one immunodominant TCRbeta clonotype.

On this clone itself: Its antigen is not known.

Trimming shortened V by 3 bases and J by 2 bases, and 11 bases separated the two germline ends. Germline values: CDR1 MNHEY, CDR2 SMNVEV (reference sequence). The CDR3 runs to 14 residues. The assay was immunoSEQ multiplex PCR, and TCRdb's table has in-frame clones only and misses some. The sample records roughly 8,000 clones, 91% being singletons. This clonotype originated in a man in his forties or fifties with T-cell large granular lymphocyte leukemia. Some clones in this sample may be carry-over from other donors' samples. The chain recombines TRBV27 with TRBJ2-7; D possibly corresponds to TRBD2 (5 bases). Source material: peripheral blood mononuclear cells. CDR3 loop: CASSLSGPAYEQYF. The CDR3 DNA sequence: TGTGCCAGCAGTTTGAGCGGTCCAGCCTACGAGCAGTACTTC.